Sequencing of this T cell receptor (beta chain) was carried out in a study of blood T cells in healthy people across ages. General study results and limits: Per million T cells, TCR beta diversity dropped about linearly as age rose.

With 4 bases clipped from V and 7 bases from J, the junction kept 13 bases outside the gene matches. Per germline, CDR1 SNHLY and CDR2 FYNNEI. The CDR3 runs to 15 residues. PCR was performed a second time for about 6 to 11 cycles using a sample-barcoded 5' primer and a J-beta primer mix. TCRdb recomputed calls from the 5' RACE reads with MiXCR, one row per CDR3 protein. The sample consists of around 1,600,000 distinct CDR3 sequences, less than 45% of them appearing once. Note on this clonotype: Its target is not known.

The clonotype was recovered from a woman younger than 35 in good health. This rearrangement joins TRBV2 to TRBJ2-7; TRBD2 agrees at 7 bases. The specimen was blood. CDR3 coding DNA: TGTGCCAGCAGTGGTGGCGGGAGTTCCTACAATGAGCAGTACTTC. The encoded protein is CASSGGGSSYNEQYF.